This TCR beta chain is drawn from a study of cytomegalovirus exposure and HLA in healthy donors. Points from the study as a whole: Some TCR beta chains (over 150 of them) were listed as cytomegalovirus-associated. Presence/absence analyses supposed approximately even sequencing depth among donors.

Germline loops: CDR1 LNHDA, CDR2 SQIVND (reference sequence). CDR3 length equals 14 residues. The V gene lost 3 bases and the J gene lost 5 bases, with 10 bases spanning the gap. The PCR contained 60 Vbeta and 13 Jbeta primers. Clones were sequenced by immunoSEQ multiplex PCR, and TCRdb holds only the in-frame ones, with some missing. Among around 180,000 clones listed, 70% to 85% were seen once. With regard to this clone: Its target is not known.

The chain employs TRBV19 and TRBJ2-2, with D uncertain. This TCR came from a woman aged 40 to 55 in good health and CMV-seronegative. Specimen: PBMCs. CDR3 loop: CASSIPVRTGELFF. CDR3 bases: TGTGCCAGTAGTATTCCAGTCAGAACCGGGGAGCTGTTTTTT.